Below, 10 T cell receptor beta chains from the same sample are listed, as sequenced in a study of shared clonotypes between healthy human individuals. The method was immunoSEQ multiplex PCR; TCRdb's version includes in-frame clones alone and lacks a portion of them. Here the sample spans some 1,400,000 clones, roughly 96% being singletons. Sequenced input: naive CD4+ T cells sorted from blood. Subset reported: CD45RA+ positively selected. The receptor set was obtained from a man younger than 40 in good health.

The rearrangement joins TRBV7-8 to TRBJ2-1; D is unclear. This CDR3 is built from 13 residues. V was trimmed by 5 bases and J by 10 bases, leaving 15 bases between them. Germline V gene sequence: CDR1 SGHVS, CDR2 FQNEAQ. The CDR3, as DNA: TGTGCCAGCAGCCTCGTCAGCGCCCGGGAGCAGTTCTTC. Translation: CASSLVSAREQFF.

The gene calls are TRBV15 and TRBJ2-1; 8 bases agree with TRBD2. The CDR3 has 15 residues. V was pared by 6 bases and J by 4 bases, with 8 bases of the junction left unmatched. Germline lookup yields CDR1 LNHNV and CDR2 YYDKDF (reference sequence). The CDR3, as DNA: TGTGCCACCAGTCCCGCTAGCGGGCCTTACAATGAGCAGTTCTTC. Translation: CATSPASGPYNEQFF.

In the case of this clone: Other DNA sequences in this sample translate to the same CDR3. The chain uses TRBV6-1 and TRBJ2-7, with D perhaps matching TRBD2 (5 bases). CDR3 size: 11 residues. The germline V gene encodes CDR1 MNHNS and CDR2 SASEGT. V dropped 1 base and J dropped 7 bases, with 5 bases sitting between them. The chain's CDR3 is CASSEGGEQYF. The CDR3 region has the DNA TGTGCCAGCAGTGAAGGCGGGGAGCAGTACTTC.

The rearrangement links TRBV10-1 to TRBJ2-2; 7 positions match TRBD1. In germline, CDR1 is WNHNN, CDR2 SYGVQD (reference sequence). V lost 6 bases to trimming and J lost 4 bases; unmatched junction nucleotides: 5. The CDR3 consists of 14 residues. The DNA for the CDR3 is TGCGCCAGCAGCCCGAACAGGGGCACCGGGGAGCTGTTTTTT. Protein product: CASSPNRGTGELFF.

The CDR3 sequence is CASSASGKTIETQYF. In DNA form, the CDR3 reads TGCGCCAGCAGTGCTAGCGGGAAAACGATAGAGACCCAGTACTTC. V gene TRBV5-1 combines with J gene TRBJ2-5, with 9 bases identical to TRBD2. The CDR3 runs 15 residues. Germline trimming cut 5 bases from V and 4 bases from J; bases unmatched to any gene: 9. The V gene's germline CDR1 is SGHRS and CDR2 YFSETQ.

The chain uses TRBV30 and TRBJ2-2; D is perhaps TRBD2 (5 bases). The CDR3 totals 13 residues. V shed 5 bases and J shed 13 bases, with 20 bases lying between them. Germline CDR1 is GTSNPN and CDR2 is SVGIG (reference sequence). In DNA, the CDR3 is TGTGCCTGGGAAGGCAATGCCCGGGAAGTGCTGTTTTTT. Residues: CAWEGNAREVLFF.

The CDR3 here is CASSIMAAKSGYTF. As DNA, the CDR3 is TGTGCCAGCAGCATAATGGCAGCTAAGAGTGGCTACACCTTC. The rearrangement joins TRBV7-2 to TRBJ1-2, with D unresolved. V lost 5 bases and J 7 bases, leaving 17 bases between the germline ends. The CDR3 consists of 14 residues. Looked up from germline, CDR1 is SGHTA and CDR2 is FQGNSA.

This chain connects TRBV7-9 to TRBJ1-3, with D perhaps TRBD1 (5 bases). Trimming pared 5 bases from V and 4 bases from J, leaving 12 bases between. Germline V CDR1 and CDR2: SEHNR, FQNEAQ (reference sequence). This CDR3 has 14 amino acids. In nucleotides, the CDR3 is TGTGCCAGCAGCCGCGGACAATCAGGAAACACCATATATTTT. This sequence encodes CASSRGQSGNTIYF.

The chain uses TRBV18 and TRBJ1-1; TRBD1 aligns across 7 bases. The germline CDR1 and CDR2 sequences are KGHSH and LQKENI. Germline trimming cut 6 bases from V and 3 bases from J; bases unmatched to any gene: 10. This CDR3 is 15 amino acids long. CDR3 sequence: CASSPDRTPDTEAFF. In DNA, the CDR3 is TGTGCCAGCTCCCCGGACAGGACCCCGGACACTGAAGCTTTCTTT.

The chain carries TRBV19 and TRBJ1-5; no reliable D call. The V end was cut by 5 bases, the J end by 9 bases, with 20 bases between. The CDR3 runs 15 residues. Germline loops: CDR1 LNHDA, CDR2 SQIVND (reference sequence). The CDR3 reads CASSGQSAGIWPQHF. Written as DNA, the CDR3 is TGTGCCAGTAGTGGCCAGTCGGCAGGCATCTGGCCCCAGCATTTT.